These T cell receptor beta chains were read from a single sample in a study of blood T cell repertoires in COVID-19. Method: immunoSEQ multiplex PCR; TCRdb's copy keeps in-frame clones and lacks some. The sample includes 130,000 or so clones, under 90% seen only once; the top ten take 9.5% to 15%. The material sequenced was peripheral blood. These receptors were taken from a woman aged 55-75 years with acute or convalescent COVID-19. The CDR3 runs from the conserved cysteine through the conserved F or W. The D gene is left open where the match is weak. Clone size is given for some rows only: seen once, a few or many times, or a class if the clone is expanded.

TRBV10-1,.,TRBD1,TRBJ2-3,CASSVGTGYTDTQYF,TGCGCCAGCAGTGTTGGGACAGGGTATACAGATACGCAGTATTTT
TRBV11-2,.,TRBD1,TRBJ1-2,CASSLRQGWNYGYTF,TGTGCCAGCAGCCTCCGACAGGGATGGAACTATGGCTACACCTTC
TRBV3-1/TRBV3-2,.,TRBD1,TRBJ1-1,CASSPRWQGDTEAFF,TGTGCCAGCAGCCCCCGTTGGCAGGGGGACACTGAAGCTTTCTTT
TRBV9,.,.,TRBJ2-1,CASSVDHQRQFF,TGTGCCAGCAGCGTAGACCATCAGCGGCAGTTCTTC
TRBV7-9,.,.,TRBJ1-1,CASSLSGAGGTEAFF,TGTGCCAGCAGCTTATCAGGGGCTGGTGGCACTGAAGCTTTCTTT
TRBV7-3,.,.,TRBJ1-2,CASSPQTNYGYTF,TGTGCCAGCAGCCCCCAGACTAACTATGGCTACACCTTC
TRBV7-3,.,.,TRBJ1-1,CASSLYMNTEAFF,TGTGCCAGCAGCTTGTACATGAACACTGAAGCTTTCTTT
TRBV20-1,once,TRBD1,TRBJ2-3,CSASLGQVRDTQYF,TGCAGTGCTAGTTTGGGACAGGTTAGGGATACGCAGTATTTT
TRBV11-2,.,.,TRBJ1-2,CASRPSNRPFYGYTF,TGTGCCAGCAGGCCCTCTAACAGGCCGTTCTATGGCTACACCTTC
TRBV6-1,.,.,TRBJ2-5,CASSEARGWETQYF,TGTGCCAGCAGTGAAGCCCGGGGTTGGGAGACCCAGTACTTC
TRBV19,.,TRBD2,TRBJ2-5,CASSTAGTSNLETQYF,TGTGCCAGTAGTACGGCCGGGACTAGCAATCTAGAGACCCAGTACTTC
TRBV5-1,.,TRBD1,TRBJ1-3,CASSSTGTGVLSGNTIYF,TGCGCCAGCAGCTCGACTGGGACAGGGGTCCTCTCTGGAAACACCATATATTTT
TRBV2,.,.,TRBJ2-2,CASQGGANTGELFF,TGTGCCAGCCAGGGTGGCGCGAACACCGGGGAGCTGTTTTTT
TRBV5-6,once,.,TRBJ2-1,CASRESDYNEQFF,TGTGCCAGCAGAGAGTCTGATTACAATGAGCAGTTCTTC
TRBV11-1,.,TRBD1,TRBJ1-3,CASRGQFSGNTIYF,TGTGCCAGCAGGGGACAGTTCTCTGGAAACACCATATATTTT
TRBV7-9,.,TRBD1,TRBJ1-4,CATKGGDRNNEKLFF,TGTGCCACTAAAGGGGGGGACAGGAATAATGAAAAACTGTTTTTT
TRBV5-1,.,.,TRBJ2-7,CASSLGRGAVVYEQYF,TGCGCCAGCAGCTTGGGTCGGGGGGCAGTAGTCTACGAGCAGTACTTC
TRBV3-1/TRBV3-2,.,.,TRBJ1-2,CASSLGTRGYYGYTF,TGTGCCAGCAGCCTGGGGACAAGAGGATACTATGGCTACACCTTC
TRBV3-1/TRBV3-2,.,.,TRBJ2-1,CASSLVPDEQFF,TGTGCCAGCAGCCTTGTACCGGATGAGCAGTTCTTC
TRBV30,.,TRBD1,TRBJ1-4,CAWSKRDRVNEKLFF,TGTGCCTGGAGTAAAAGGGACAGGGTTAATGAAAAACTGTTTTTT
TRBV25-1,.,.,TRBJ1-2,CASSDTGPTYGYTF,TGTGCCAGCAGTGATACAGGGCCTACCTATGGCTACACCTTC
TRBV9,.,.,TRBJ1-2,CASSPPEVDYGYTF,TGTGCCAGCAGCCCCCCGGAGGTTGACTATGGCTACACCTTC
TRBV27,.,TRBD1,TRBJ1-2,CASSSSSGTGEGYTF,TGTGCCAGCAGTTCATCCTCCGGGACAGGGGAGGGCTACACCTTC
TRBV5-1,once,TRBD1,TRBJ1-1,CASSWDGTGEAFF,TGCGCCAGCAGCTGGGACGGGACAGGGGAAGCTTTCTTT
TRBV10-3,.,.,TRBJ1-1,CAISDRGGNTEAFF,TGTGCCATCAGTGATCGGGGTGGGAACACTGAAGCTTTCTTT
TRBV7-2,.,.,TRBJ1-5,CASSLEGYSNQPQHF,TGTGCCAGCAGCTTAGAGGGGTATAGCAATCAGCCCCAGCATTTT
TRBV4-1,.,.,TRBJ1-5,CASSQEFGSNNQPQHF,TGCGCCAGCAGCCAAGAGTTTGGCAGTAACAATCAGCCCCAGCATTTT
TRBV30,.,TRBD1,TRBJ2-1,CACDRGSPFNEQFF,TGTGCCTGTGACAGGGGATCCCCCTTCAATGAGCAGTTCTTC
TRBV3-1/TRBV3-2,.,TRBD1,TRBJ2-6,CASRETGGSGANVLTF,TGTGCCAGCAGAGAGACAGGGGGCTCTGGGGCCAACGTCCTGACTTTC
TRBV6-5,few,TRBD2,TRBJ2-7,CASTPSGTYEQYF,TGTGCCAGCACCCCTAGCGGAACCTACGAGCAGTACTTC
TRBV27,.,.,TRBJ1-1,CASSLYAGDTEAFF,TGTGCCAGCAGTTTATATGCGGGGGACACTGAAGCTTTCTTT
TRBV5-4,.,.,TRBJ1-2,CASSLLEGSGYTF,TGTGCCAGCAGCTTGCTGGAGGGATCTGGCTACACCTTC
TRBV14,.,.,TRBJ2-3,CASSRQGSDTQYF,TGTGCCAGCAGCCGGCAGGGCTCAGATACGCAGTATTTT
TRBV20-1,.,.,TRBJ2-5,CSARRETQYF,TGCAGTGCTAGGCGGGAGACCCAGTACTTC
TRBV5-4,.,TRBD1,TRBJ2-2,CASSFFQGAQTGELFF,TGTGCCAGCAGCTTCTTCCAGGGGGCGCAGACCGGGGAGCTGTTTTTT
TRBV30,.,TRBD1,TRBJ1-6,CAWSLWGQSTPHF,TGTGCCTGGAGTCTTTGGGGACAGAGTACCCCCCACTTT
TRBV28,.,TRBD1,TRBJ1-1,CASKGQSYTEAFF,TGTGCCAGCAAGGGACAGAGTTACACTGAAGCTTTCTTT
TRBV6-5,.,TRBD1,TRBJ2-2,CASSWTGRTGELFF,TGTGCCAGCAGTTGGACAGGAAGAACCGGGGAGCTGTTTTTT
TRBV10-3,few,.,TRBJ2-3,CAIKSAGGDTDTQYF,TGTGCCATCAAGTCTGCGGGCGGGGACACAGATACGCAGTATTTT
TRBV7-9,.,TRBD2,TRBJ2-3,CASTSGGSTDTQYF,TGTGCCAGCACTAGCGGGGGGTCCACAGATACGCAGTATTTT
TRBV6-5,.,.,TRBJ1-5,CASSRDTQGQPQHF,TGTGCCAGCAGCCGCGACACCCAAGGTCAGCCCCAGCATTTT
TRBV10-1,.,.,TRBJ1-1,CASSRGTEAFF,TGCGCCAGCAGTAGGGGCACTGAAGCTTTCTTT
TRBV5-5,few,.,TRBJ1-1,CASSPTGGRAMNTEAFF,TGTGCCAGCAGCCCCACGGGGGGAAGGGCCATGAACACTGAAGCTTTCTTT
TRBV6-6,.,TRBD1,TRBJ1-2,CASTRTGREANYGYTF,TGTGCCAGCACCCGGACAGGACGGGAAGCTAACTATGGCTACACCTTC
TRBV12-3/TRBV12-4,.,.,TRBJ2-5,CASSLRGETQYF,TGTGCCAGCAGTTTAAGGGGGGAGACCCAGTACTTC
TRBV2,.,.,TRBJ1-2,CASNPRAPYGYTF,TGTGCCAGCAACCCCAGGGCCCCCTATGGCTACACCTTC
TRBV20-1,.,.,TRBJ1-5,CSASQGNDNQPQHF,TGCAGTGCTAGTCAGGGGAATGATAATCAGCCCCAGCATTTT